This TCR beta chain was captured by sequencing in a study of Graves' ophthalmopathy and Graves' hyperthyroidism. Study-wide context: Peripheral blood was gathered at the point of initial diagnosis, before any treatment started.

This clonotype came up many times. Its specificity is not known. RNA transcripts were the template, and TCR beta CDR3 regions were amplified from them. The authors performed first-round RT-PCR with HTBI primers and then a second-round multiplex PCR. A single record per CDR3 protein comes from TCRdb applying MiXCR to the multiplex PCR reads. The sample holds 300,000 or so distinct CDR3 sequences, roughly a sixth seen once. Study-wide points: Its predictions of ophthalmopathy progression gave the model around 71% sensitivity and approximately 72% specificity. Stable hyperthyroidism and ophthalmopathy were told apart by a 13-signature model, which achieved 85% to 90% sensitivity and 65% to 83% specificity.

From germline, CDR1 is DFQATT and CDR2 SNEGSKA (reference sequence). The CDR3 has 17 amino acids. V shed 2 bases, J shed 5 bases, and the junction held 13 bases outside the gene matches. The evidence that diagnosis relied on was clinical symptoms, serum thyroxine, TRAb, thyroid ultrasound and orbital computed tomography. The chain joins TRBV20-1 to TRBJ2-7; 12 bases line up with TRBD1. The source is an adult man with Graves' ophthalmopathy. Sequenced sample: peripheral blood. DNA of the CDR3: TGCAGTGCTAGACCCCCCGGGACAGGGGGCGCAAGGGACGAGCAGTACTTC. It encodes CSARPPGTGGARDEQYF.